This T cell receptor beta chain was sequenced during a study of a mutant IDH1 vaccine in newly diagnosed glioma. As for the study in general: Patients got radiotherapy, temozolomide, or both beforehand, and most got both.

Germline-derived CDR1 and CDR2 are MGHRA and YSYEKL. The CDR3 runs 15 residues. Deletions cut 0 bases from V and 7 bases from J, with 10 bases between. About this clone: Its antigen is unknown.

Noted time point: week 35, safety follow-up. Each dose delivered 300 ug of mutant IDH1 20-mer peptide subcutaneously with imiquimod. Eight vaccine injections were given to patients in weeks 1, 3, 5, 7, 11, 15, 19 and 23. Repertoires were generated with immunoSEQ multiplex PCR, while TCRdb's copy carries only in-frame clones and drops some. There are just under 70,000 clones in the sample; 84% occur only once, and approximately 12% lies in the top ten. This sequence joins TRBV4-1 and TRBJ1-6; a weak D match, TRBD1 (5 bases). Sample: PBMCs, taken from a glioma patient whose treatment included an IDH1 peptide vaccine. The clonotype originates from a young man with glioma. CDR3 coding DNA: TGCGCCAGCAGCCAAGAAAGACAGATGAATTCACCCCTCCACTTT. Translation gives CASSQERQMNSPLHF.